The T cell receptor (beta chain) described here comes from a study of OX40 agonist ivuxolimab in advanced cancers. Notes on the research overall: Ivuxolimab was a fully human IgG2 agonistic monoclonal antibody targeting the costimulatory receptor OX40 (CD134). Intravenous ivuxolimab was administered to patients every 2 weeks at six dose levels: 0.01, 0.1, 0.3, 1.5, 3 and 10 mg/kg. Among the roughly 52 dose-escalation patients, some 20 had hepatocellular carcinoma, about 15 melanoma, 9 renal cell carcinoma and 9 head and neck cancer. A male proportion of approximately 83% and a mean age of 60 years, ranging from about 23 to 79, were recorded for the dose-escalation cohort. Prior anti-PD-1, anti-PD-L1 or anti-CTLA-4 therapy was permitted, and checkpoint inhibitors had been received by about 37% of dose-escalation patients. Three dose-escalation patients achieved partial responses, one with hepatocellular carcinoma and two with cutaneous melanoma. Peripheral TCRbeta sequencing was intended to test whether TCR sequence diversity was altered and clonal T-cell expansion was caused by ivuxolimab. The paper covers the monotherapy dose-escalation part of the phase I ivuxolimab trial, which included N of about 56 patients.

The trial excluded patients who had a history of autoimmune disease or who were on systemic immunosuppression. In every dose cohort, peripheral blood was drawn for TCR sequencing at baseline, cycle 4 day 1, and cycle 7 day 1. The samples were taken from a phase I, first-in-human, multicenter, open-label dose-escalation trial of ivuxolimab. Adults with locally advanced or metastatic melanoma, renal cell, hepatocellular, or head and neck squamous cell carcinoma were enrolled in the trial. CD4+ and CD8+ T cells were sorted separately from peripheral blood before TCR sequencing. Findings and caveats that apply to the study as a whole: Which antigens the clonally expanded peripheral T cells were specific for was not determined. In partial responders in the 0.1-3.0 mg/kg groups, normalized peripheral clonal expansion was found to be among the lowest, especially among CD8+ T cells. Low levels of normalized T-cell clonal expansion were also shown by some nonresponding patients. After ivuxolimab, expanded clones were on average more numerous among CD8+ T cells than among CD4+ T cells. At doses of 0.1 to 3.0 mg/kg, clonal expansion of both CD4+ and CD8+ T cells in blood was seen between baseline and week 6.

In the case of this clone: Its binding antigen is unknown. One base away there is no much larger clone; base qualities are not given.

CDR1 is given as SNHLY and CDR2 as FYNNEI, both from the germline V gene. Measured from the cysteine to the phenylalanine, the CDR3 is 15 residues long. Only CDR3 DNA is held: 45 bases, read in frame from base 1. V and J are truncated by 10 bases and 13 bases respectively, leaving an intervening sequence of 26 bases. Genomic DNA was isolated from the sorted cells so that the TCRbeta CDR3 region could be sequenced. The immunoSEQ Assay was used to sequence the TCRbeta CDR3 regions. What TCRdb holds here is the immuneACCESS table cut down to in-frame rearrangements. Part of the clones is not present; checked against another copy, under half of the missing clones reflect an unresolved V gene, and the others are unexplained. This sample is represented by tens of thousands of clones; roughly 81% of them were singletons. Jointly, the top ten make up roughly 9.2% of the sample.

Here the sequenced sample was CD4+ or CD8+ T cells sorted from blood, taken in a trial of the OX40 agonist ivuxolimab. Here the chain combines TRBV2 and TRBJ1-6; the D gene cannot be named for sure. The sequence derives from an adult with an advanced solid tumor such as melanoma, head and neck, liver or kidney cancer. Read as DNA, the sequence is TGTGCCACCAAACGGACCCAACTTCAATCAGGTCCCCTCCACTTT. It codes for CATKRTQLQSGPLHF.